These T cell receptor beta chains were read from a single sample in a study of T cell responses to AZD1222 COVID-19 vaccine. Sequenced by immunoSEQ multiplex PCR; TCRdb stores in-frame clones only, minus some. The repertoire has about 99,000 clones, about 89% of them found once; the top ten carry about 8.3%. The sequencing used peripheral blood, collected 28 days after the second AZD1222 dose. The receptors come from an adult who received the AZD1222 COVID-19 vaccine. CDR3s include the opening cysteine and the closing phenylalanine or tryptophan. The D gene is left open where the match is weak. Clone size is given for some rows only: seen once, a few or many times, or a class if the clone is expanded.

D,J,V,size,CDR3,DNA
TRBD1,TRBJ1-2,TRBV28,-,CASRSRGVGYTF,TGTGCCAGCAGGAGCAGGGGGGTGGGCTACACCTTC
-,TRBJ2-2,TRBV15,-,CATSRGTNRLTGELFF,TGTGCCACCAGCAGAGGCACGAACAGACTGACCGGGGAGCTGTTTTTT
-,TRBJ2-3,TRBV4-1,-,CASSQAPGGRADTQYF,TGCGCCAGCAGCCAAGCCCCTGGGGGACGGGCAGATACGCAGTATTTT
-,TRBJ1-1,TRBV27,few,CASSTVGVAEAFF,TGTGCCAGCAGTACTGTGGGAGTAGCTGAAGCTTTCTTT
-,TRBJ1-1,TRBV5-1,-,CASSLTGRTEAFF,TGCGCCAGCAGCTTGACAGGGAGGACTGAAGCTTTCTTT
-,TRBJ1-1,TRBV5-1,-,CASSNDGDTEAFF,TGCGCCAGCAGCAACGACGGAGACACTGAAGCTTTCTTT
-,TRBJ2-1,TRBV5-1,once,CASSVTQGWSYNEQFF,TGCGCCAGCAGCGTTACTCAGGGATGGTCCTACAATGAGCAGTTCTTC
-,TRBJ1-3,TRBV28,-,CASSVHRVSGNTIYF,TGTGCCAGCAGTGTACACAGGGTCTCTGGAAACACCATATATTTT
-,TRBJ2-7,TRBV27,-,CASSLFRGSSPYEQYF,TGTGCCAGCAGTTTATTTCGGGGGTCCTCGCCCTACGAGCAGTACTTC
-,TRBJ2-5,TRBV2,-,CASSERGRAGTQYF,TGTGCCAGCAGTGAAAGAGGCAGGGCCGGGACCCAGTACTTC
TRBD1,TRBJ2-2,TRBV27,once,CASSFGPQGGLFF,TGTGCCAGCAGTTTCGGACCACAGGGGGGGCTGTTTTTT
TRBD1,TRBJ1-1,TRBV11-3,-,CASSLAGQGGAEAFF,TGTGCCAGCAGCTTAGCCGGACAGGGTGGAGCTGAAGCTTTCTTT
-,TRBJ1-2,TRBV28,-,CASKTGKDGYTF,TGTGCCAGCAAAACAGGGAAGGATGGCTACACCTTC
-,TRBJ1-2,TRBV6-5,-,CASTGPSYGYTF,TGTGCCAGCACCGGGCCATCCTATGGCTACACCTTC
-,TRBJ1-2,TRBV6-5,-,CASSYTPVQFGYGYTF,TGTGCCAGCAGTTATACCCCAGTTCAATTCGGGTATGGCTACACCTTC
-,TRBJ1-1,TRBV27,-,CASSIRGRNTEAFF,TGTGCCAGCAGTATCAGGGGAAGGAACACTGAAGCTTTCTTT
TRBD1,TRBJ1-4,TRBV27,-,CASSLYRGFYEKLFF,TGTGCCAGCAGTCTCTACAGGGGATTTTATGAAAAACTGTTTTTT
TRBD2,TRBJ2-1,TRBV6-4,once,CASSDAGLADYNEQFF,TGTGCCAGCAGTGACGCGGGACTAGCGGACTACAATGAGCAGTTCTTC
-,TRBJ1-6,TRBV2,-,CASSGRLNSPLHF,TGTGCCAGCAGTGGACGGCTCAATTCACCCCTCCACTTT
-,TRBJ1-2,TRBV5-1,-,CASSPDREYGYTF,TGCGCCAGCAGCCCTGACCGGGAGTATGGCTACACCTTC
TRBD1,TRBJ1-5,TRBV4-2,-,CASSPTGQGGHQPQHF,TGTGCCAGCAGCCCCACCGGACAGGGTGGGCATCAGCCCCAGCATTTT
-,TRBJ1-5,TRBV7-2,few,CASGAGGGNQPQHF,TGTGCCAGCGGGGCTGGGGGAGGTAATCAGCCCCAGCATTTT
TRBD1,TRBJ2-5,TRBV15,-,CATSTHGTGAFQETQYF,TGTGCCACCAGCACCCATGGGACAGGGGCTTTCCAAGAGACCCAGTACTTC
TRBD1,TRBJ1-4,TRBV7-9,-,CASSFSETGVEKLFF,TGTGCCAGCAGCTTCTCCGAGACAGGGGTGGAAAAACTGTTTTTT
-,TRBJ2-1,TRBV5-4,-,CASSPRGGADEQFF,TGTGCCAGCAGCCCCCGAGGGGGGGCGGATGAGCAGTTCTTC
TRBD1,TRBJ1-3,TRBV2,-,CASTGAEGNTIYF,TGTGCCAGTACAGGGGCTGAAGGAAACACCATATATTTT
TRBD2,TRBJ2-7,TRBV30,-,CAWSVGAGGFEQYF,TGTGCCTGGAGTGTAGGGGCGGGGGGTTTCGAGCAGTACTTC
TRBD1,TRBJ2-7,TRBV4-3,-,CASSPGTALAYEQYF,TGCGCCAGCAGCCCGGGGACAGCTCTCGCCTACGAGCAGTACTTC
-,TRBJ2-2,TRBV9,-,CASSVGTGELFF,TGTGCCAGCAGCGTAGGCACCGGGGAGCTGTTTTTT
-,TRBJ2-3,TRBV7-9,few,CASSPRWGVARSTDTQYF,TGTGCCAGCAGCCCCCGTTGGGGGGTAGCGAGGAGCACAGATACGCAGTATTTT
-,TRBJ1-5,TRBV27,-,CASKGEGNQPQHF,TGTGCCAGCAAAGGGGAGGGAAATCAGCCCCAGCATTTT
TRBD1,TRBJ1-6,TRBV18,-,CASSPLTGENSPLHF,TGTGCCAGCTCACCCCTTACAGGGGAAAATTCACCCCTCCACTTT
TRBD2,TRBJ2-1,TRBV7-8,-,CASSTGRLPGLAGGSSYNEQFF,TGTGCCAGCAGCACAGGCCGATTACCGGGACTAGCGGGAGGGAGCTCCTACAATGAGCAGTTCTTC
TRBD1,TRBJ2-2,TRBV7-9,-,CASSLTGVGTGELFF,TGTGCCAGCAGCTTAACAGGGGTAGGCACCGGGGAGCTGTTTTTT
TRBD1,TRBJ1-4,TRBV6-5,-,CASTRGQGGEKLFF,TGTGCCAGCACTCGGGGACAGGGTGGGGAAAAACTGTTTTTT
-,TRBJ1-1,TRBV29-1,-,CSAGSLNTEAFF,TGCAGCGCCGGGTCCTTGAACACTGAAGCTTTCTTT
-,TRBJ1-1,TRBV7-2,-,CASSGSGRSAFF,TGTGCCAGCAGCGGTTCAGGGAGGTCGGCTTTCTTT
TRBD1,TRBJ1-4,TRBV2,-,CASSPGTGREKLFF,TGTGCCAGCAGTCCAGGGACAGGGCGAGAAAAACTGTTTTTT
-,TRBJ2-1,TRBV6-1,-,CASSEGQHQFF,TGTGCCAGCAGTGAAGGCCAACACCAGTTCTTC
-,TRBJ1-3,TRBV11-2,-,CASSAYQGGENTIYF,TGTGCCAGCAGCGCCTACCAGGGAGGAGAAAACACCATATATTTT
-,TRBJ1-1,TRBV6-5,-,CASSWSPRDTEAFF,TGTGCCAGCAGTTGGAGTCCCAGGGACACTGAAGCTTTCTTT
-,TRBJ2-3,TRBV7-6,once,CASSSRGRDGTDTQYF,TGTGCCAGCAGCTCGAGAGGTCGGGACGGCACAGATACGCAGTATTTT
-,TRBJ2-2,TRBV5-1,-,CASSWGANTGELFF,TGCGCCAGCAGCTGGGGGGCGAACACCGGGGAGCTGTTTTTT
-,TRBJ1-1,TRBV9,-,CASSERYRQPGDLRAFF,TGTGCCAGCAGCGAGCGGTACCGACAGCCAGGAGATTTGAGAGCTTTCTTT
-,TRBJ1-3,TRBV16,-,CASSQSSEGYIYF,TGTGCCAGCAGCCAATCTTCGGAGGGGTACATATATTTT
-,TRBJ2-3,TRBV3-1/TRBV3-2,-,CASSQVRGDTQYF,TGTGCCAGCAGCCAAGTTCGGGGAGATACGCAGTATTTT
-,TRBJ2-7,TRBV6-5,-,CASSYSFAGYSYEQYF,TGTGCCAGCAGTTACTCGTTCGCGGGATACTCCTACGAGCAGTACTTC
-,TRBJ1-2,TRBV7-2,-,CASSFWTSGDGYTF,TGTGCCAGCAGCTTCTGGACCTCCGGGGATGGCTACACCTTC
TRBD2,TRBJ2-5,TRBV10-2,once,CAWRAGEQETQYF,TGCGCCTGGCGGGCGGGAGAGCAAGAGACCCAGTACTTC
-,TRBJ2-7,TRBV4-1,-,CASSQPEEQYF,TGCGCCAGCAGCCAACCCGAGGAGCAGTACTTC
-,TRBJ1-5,TRBV19,few,CASGDEQPQHF,TGTGCCTCTGGGGACGAACAGCCCCAGCATTTT
-,TRBJ1-1,TRBV30,-,CAWSVGGARAEAFF,TGTGCCTGGAGTGTTGGGGGGGCTAGGGCTGAAGCTTTCTTT
TRBD1,TRBJ2-6,TRBV27,-,CASKNRDRVRSGANVLTF,TGTGCCAGCAAGAACCGGGACAGGGTTAGGTCTGGGGCCAACGTCCTGACTTTC
TRBD2,TRBJ2-5,TRBV11-2,-,CASSLSGRETQYF,TGTGCCAGCAGCTTAAGCGGGAGAGAGACCCAGTACTTC
-,TRBJ1-1,TRBV29-1,few,CSVESTEGTEAFF,TGCAGCGTTGAAAGTACAGAAGGGACTGAAGCTTTCTTT